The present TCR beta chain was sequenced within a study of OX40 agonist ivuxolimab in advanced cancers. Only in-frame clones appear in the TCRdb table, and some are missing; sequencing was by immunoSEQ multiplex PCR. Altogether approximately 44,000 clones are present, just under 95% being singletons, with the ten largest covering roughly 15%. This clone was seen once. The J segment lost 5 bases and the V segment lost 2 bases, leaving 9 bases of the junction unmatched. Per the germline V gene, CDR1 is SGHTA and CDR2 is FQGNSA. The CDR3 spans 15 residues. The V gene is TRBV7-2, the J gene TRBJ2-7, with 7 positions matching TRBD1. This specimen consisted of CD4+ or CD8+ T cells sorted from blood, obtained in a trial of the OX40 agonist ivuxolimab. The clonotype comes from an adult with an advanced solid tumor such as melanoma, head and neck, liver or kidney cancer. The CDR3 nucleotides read TGTGCCAGCAGCTTAAGAGGGGGCTTGGGTGACGAGCAGTACTTC. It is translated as CASSLRGGLGDEQYF.